This entry lists 27 T cell receptor beta chains sequenced from one sample in a study of CXCR3-negative and CXCR3-positive naive CD8 T cells (dated by TCRdb to about 2019). What the research found in general, with its limitations: Compared with CXCR3-negative naive cells, CXCR3-positive naive cells had TRB CDR3s with higher hydrophobicity (lower Kidera factor 4), lower energy, and higher strength and volume indices.

No antigen has been assigned to these receptors. Instrument on record: NextSeq 550. The Human TCR Profiling Kit (MiLaboratory) was used to make UMI-labeled 5' RACE TRB cDNA libraries. Following reprocessing of the reads by TCRdb, the data hold one row per CDR3 protein sequence and no DNA is available. For this sample, the table gives over 70,000 distinct CDR3 sequences. The ten most abundant clones make up less than 0.85% of the sample. Source material: naive CXCR3+ CD8+ T cells from blood. The meaning of the sample's cell subset or site label: CD45RO-CCR7+CD27+CD95- naive CD8+ T cells expressing CXCR3 (TNR3+). Receptors were obtained from a human donor in good health. Some clones in this sample may be carry-over from other donors' samples.

The CDR3 region is CASSHLGAEAFF. The rearrangement links TRBV28 to TRBJ1-1. Looked up from germline, CDR1 is MDHEN and CDR2 is SYDVKM. The CDR3 totals 12 residues.

The chain employs TRBV7-8 and TRBJ2-6. The CDR3 is made up of 15 amino acids. The germline gives CDR1 SGHVS, CDR2 FQNEAQ. This chain's CDR3 is CASSLGSTGANVLTF.

The chain links TRBV6-5 to TRBJ2-7; the TCRdb call, TRBD1, lacks DNA for checking. The germline V gene has CDR1 MNHEY and CDR2 SVGAGI. There are 14 residues in the CDR3. CDR3 region: CASSYSTGDYEQYF.

V is TRBV28 and J is TRBJ2-1. From germline, CDR1 is MDHEN and CDR2 SYDVKM. CDR3 length: 15 residues. The CDR3 reads CASSLPGSSYNEQFF.

The chain employs TRBV7-6 and TRBJ1-5; TCRdb selects TRBD1, and the lack of DNA leaves this call unchecked. The CDR3 loop spans 15 amino acids. Per germline, CDR1 SGHVS and CDR2 FNYEAQ. CDR3 sequence reads: CASSLGGGANQPQHF. The full variable domain, with the rest looked up from reference TRBV7-6 and TRBJ1-5, is GAGVSQSPRYKVTKRGQDVALRCDPISGHVSLYWYRQALGQGPEFLTYFNYEAQQDKSGLPNDRFSAERPEGSISTLTIQRTEQRDSAMYRCASSLGGGANQPQHFGDGTRLSIL.

The V gene is TRBV27, the J gene TRBJ1-6; TCRdb returns TRBD1, unconfirmable since there is no DNA. Germline V gene data show CDR1 as MNHEY and CDR2 as SMNVEV (reference sequence). CDR3 length: 14 residues. The CDR3 reads CASSLQGGNSPLHF.

This sequence joins TRBV5-1 and TRBJ1-2. Germline loops: CDR1 SGHRS, CDR2 YFSETQ. This CDR3 has 15 amino acids. CDR3 sequence: CASRDGRELDYGYTF.

J is TRBJ2-3 and V is TRBV7-3; TCRdb returns TRBD2, unconfirmable since there is no DNA. This CDR3 comprises 15 residues. Looked up from germline, CDR1 is SGHTA and CDR2 is FQGTGA. The CDR3 loop is CASSPLAGGTDTQYF. Full variable domain (missing parts from reference TRBV7-3 and TRBJ2-3): GAGVSQTPSNKVTEKGKYVELRCDPISGHTALYWYRQSLGQGPEFLIYFQGTGAADDSGLPNDRFFAVRPEGSVSTLKIQRTERGDSAVYLCASSPLAGGTDTQYFGPGTRLTVL.

The gene calls are TRBV14 and TRBJ2-5. The germline CDR1 and CDR2 sequences are SGHDN and FVKESK. This CDR3 has 14 amino acids. CDR3 protein: CASSPRSLQETQYF.

The genes are TRBV12-3 or TRBV12-4 and TRBJ2-3. The CDR3 consists of 13 residues. The CDR3 spells CASSTISADTQYF.

The chain couples TRBV7-2 to TRBJ1-5. The CDR3 length is 15 residues. The germline V gene encodes CDR1 SGHTA and CDR2 FQGNSA. The CDR3 sequence is CASSPVPRSNQPQHF.

The chain carries TRBV20-1 and TRBJ2-3. The CDR3 is made up of 16 amino acids. Germline V gives CDR1 DFQATT, CDR2 SNEGSKA (reference sequence). The CDR3 loop is CSARVPFFGSSDTQYF.

CDR3 sequence reads: CASSLVGLAYEQYF. This rearrangement joins TRBV28 to TRBJ2-7; TCRdb lists TRBD2, though no DNA is available to test this call. This CDR3 comprises 14 residues. CDR1 is MDHEN, CDR2 SYDVKM, per germline.

The chain combines TRBV7-9 with TRBJ2-3; TCRdb designates TRBD1, a call that cannot be tested without DNA. Germline V gives CDR1 SEHNR, CDR2 FQNEAQ (reference sequence). This CDR3 comprises 15 residues. The CDR3 sequence is CASTGGQGSTDTQYF.

The V and J genes are TRBV15 and TRBJ2-1. This CDR3 contains 16 residues. Germline V gene sequence: CDR1 LNHNV, CDR2 YYDKDF (reference sequence). CDR3 region: CATSREPPQYYNEQFF.

V gene TRBV28 combines with J gene TRBJ2-3; the TCRdb call, TRBD2, lacks DNA for checking. The V gene's germline CDR1 is MDHEN and CDR2 SYDVKM. The CDR3 consists of 15 residues. The chain's CDR3 is CARSLGSGPTDTQYF.

The chain recombines TRBV6-5 with TRBJ2-3; lacking DNA, the TRBD1 call made by TCRdb goes unchecked. The length of the CDR3 is 15 residues. The germline CDR1 and CDR2 sequences are MNHEY and SVGAGI. This CDR3 is CASSPSGRSTDTQYF.

This sequence joins TRBV11-1 and TRBJ2-7. CDR1 SGHAT and CDR2 FQDESV come from the germline V gene (reference sequence). The length of the CDR3 is 13 residues. CDR3 sequence reads: CASSSFLSYEQYF.

The chain recombines TRBV4-1 with TRBJ2-4. The CDR3 loop spans 15 amino acids. Germline CDR1 MGHRA, CDR2 YSYEKL. CDR3 region: CASSQVWVRENIQYF.

This sequence joins TRBV12-3 or TRBV12-4 and TRBJ2-7; TCRdb reports TRBD1, a call that lacks DNA to check it against. The CDR3 extends over 12 amino acids. CDR3 sequence: CASSREGYEQYF.

The V and J genes are TRBV5-1 and TRBJ2-7; TCRdb's D call of TRBD1 is untestable without DNA. The CDR3 consists of 15 residues. CDR1 is SGHRS, CDR2 YFSETQ, per germline. CDR3 amino acids: CASSPSGTGQYEQYF.

The CDR3: CASSLVDLPRLAGSYDEQFF. The chain recombines TRBV7-8 with TRBJ2-1; the TCRdb call, TRBD2, lacks DNA for checking. The CDR3 loop spans 20 amino acids. CDR1 SGHVS and CDR2 FQNEAQ come from the germline V gene.

The rearrangement links TRBV9 to TRBJ2-3. In germline, CDR1 is SGDLS, CDR2 YYNGEE. CDR3 length equals 13 residues. Here the CDR3 reads CASSGDSGDTQYF. The complete variable domain, with remaining parts taken from reference TRBV9 and TRBJ2-3, reads DSGVTQTPKHLITATGQRVTLRCSPRSGDLSVYWYQQSLDQGLQFLIQYYNGEERAKGNILERFSAQQFPDLHSELNLSSLELGDSALYFCASSGDSGDTQYFGPGTRLTVL.

The chain employs TRBV11-2 and TRBJ2-1; there is no DNA to check the TCRdb D call of TRBD2. Germline V gene sequence: CDR1 SGHAT, CDR2 FQNNGV. The CDR3 is 19 amino acids. This chain's CDR3 is CASRSDALLAGVRGDEQFF.

The rearrangement uses TRBV21-1 and TRBJ1-5; TCRdb proposes TRBD1, but this gene call is untestable without DNA. TRBV21-1 constitutes a pseudogene. The CDR3 consists of 15 residues. This chain's CDR3 is CASSTTYRVQGPQHF.

Here the CDR3 reads CASSINYNEQFF. V usage is TRBV19 and J usage is TRBJ2-1. The germline V gene encodes CDR1 LNHDA and CDR2 SQIVND (reference sequence). The CDR3 contains 12 residues.

J is TRBJ2-7 and V is TRBV28; TCRdb outputs TRBD1, but without DNA this stays unchecked. This CDR3 comprises 13 residues. The germline gives CDR1 MDHEN, CDR2 SYDVKM. The CDR3 spells CASSGTGYYEQYF.